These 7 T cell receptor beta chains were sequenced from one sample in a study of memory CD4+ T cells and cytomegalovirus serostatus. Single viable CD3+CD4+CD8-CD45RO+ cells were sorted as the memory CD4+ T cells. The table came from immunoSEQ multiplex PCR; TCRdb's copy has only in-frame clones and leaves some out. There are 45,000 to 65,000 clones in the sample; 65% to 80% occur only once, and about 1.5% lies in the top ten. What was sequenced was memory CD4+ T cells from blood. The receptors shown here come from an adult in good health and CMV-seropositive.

This chain's CDR3 is CASSHGDRDQPQHF. The CDR3 coding sequence is TGCGCCAGCAGCCACGGGGACAGGGATCAGCCCCAGCATTTT. This chain joins TRBV4-1 and TRBJ1-5; 9 bases agree with TRBD1. CDR3 length: 14 residues. Losses at the gene ends were 3 bases for V and 5 bases for J; bases not matched to a gene: 2. Germline CDR1 MGHRA, CDR2 YSYEKL.

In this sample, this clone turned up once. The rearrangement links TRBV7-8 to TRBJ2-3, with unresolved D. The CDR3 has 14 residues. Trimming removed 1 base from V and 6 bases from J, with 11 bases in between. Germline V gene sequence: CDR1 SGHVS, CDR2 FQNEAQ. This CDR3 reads CASSLETRGDTQYF. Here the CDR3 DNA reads TGTGCCAGCAGCTTAGAGACTCGCGGTGATACGCAGTATTTT. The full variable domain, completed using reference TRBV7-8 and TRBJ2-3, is GAGVSQSPRYKVAKRGQDVALRCDPISGHVSLFWYQQALGQGPEFLTYFQNEAQLDKSGLPSDRFFAERPEGSVSTLKIQRTQQEDSAVYLCASSLETRGDTQYFGPGTRLTVL.

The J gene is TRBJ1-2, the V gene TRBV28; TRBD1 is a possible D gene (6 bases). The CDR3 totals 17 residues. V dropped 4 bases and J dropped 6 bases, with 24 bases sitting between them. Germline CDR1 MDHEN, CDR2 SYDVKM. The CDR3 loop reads CASSYSPPHRDPNGYTF. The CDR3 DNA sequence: TGTGCCAGCAGTTATTCCCCGCCCCACAGGGACCCGAATGGCTACACCTTC.

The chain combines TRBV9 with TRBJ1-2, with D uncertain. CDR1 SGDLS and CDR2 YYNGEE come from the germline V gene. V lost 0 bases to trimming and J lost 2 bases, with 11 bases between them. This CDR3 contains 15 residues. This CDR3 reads CASSVGWAPNYGYTF. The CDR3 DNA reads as TGTGCCAGCAGCGTAGGGTGGGCCCCCAACTATGGCTACACCTTC.

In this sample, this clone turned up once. The CDR3: CASSITTRGRTQYF. CDR3 DNA: TGTGCCAGTAGTATCACGACAAGGGGTCGTACGCAGTATTTT. The genes are TRBV19 and TRBJ2-3; D is possibly TRBD1 (5 bases). CDR1 is LNHDA, CDR2 SQIVND, per germline (reference sequence). The CDR3 consists of 14 residues. Trimming pared 3 bases from V and 8 bases from J, leaving 15 bases between.

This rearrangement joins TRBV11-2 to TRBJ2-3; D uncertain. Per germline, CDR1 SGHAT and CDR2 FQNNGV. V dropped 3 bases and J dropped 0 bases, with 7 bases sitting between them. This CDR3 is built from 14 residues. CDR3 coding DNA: TGTGCCAGCAGCTTTACCCGCAGCACAGATACGCAGTATTTT. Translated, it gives CASSFTRSTDTQYF.

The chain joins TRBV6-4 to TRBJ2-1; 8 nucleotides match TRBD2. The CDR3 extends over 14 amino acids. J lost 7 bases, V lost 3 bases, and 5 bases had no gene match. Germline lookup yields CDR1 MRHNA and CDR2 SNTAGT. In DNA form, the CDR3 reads TGTGCCAGCAGTGAAAGCGGGAGTTGGAATGAGCAGTTCTTC. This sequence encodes CASSESGSWNEQFF.